This TCR beta chain was identified in a study of cytomegalovirus exposure and HLA in healthy donors. Study-wide findings and caveats: Most TCR sequences proved rare, with some public TCRs found in many donors. Altogether, 150 to 200 TCR beta chains were recorded as cytomegalovirus-associated.

A multiplex PCR was run with 60 Vbeta primers and 13 Jbeta primers. Using immunoSEQ multiplex PCR, the repertoire was profiled, and TCRdb retains in-frame clones only, with some absent. The data hold fewer than 200,000 clones, with less than 85% observed a single time. The germline CDR1 and CDR2 sequences are PRHDT and FYEKMQ (reference sequence). The CDR3 has 15 residues. V dropped 5 bases and J dropped 9; count of bases not matched to a gene: 16. As for this clone: Its specificity is not known.

The sequenced sample was PBMCs. The J gene is TRBJ2-7, the V gene TRBV13; 7 bases line up with TRBD1. This TCR came from a male donor in good health and CMV-seronegative. For the CDR3, the DNA is TGTGCCAGCAGCCGACTAACAGGGGCCGACTTGGGGCAGTACTTC. It is translated as CASSRLTGADLGQYF. Together with reference TRBV13 and TRBJ2-7, the CDR3 gives the full variable domain: AAGVIQSPRHLIKEKRETATLKCYPIPRHDTVYWYQQGPGQDPQFLISFYEKMQSDKGSIPDRFSAQQFSDYHSELNMSSLELGDSALYFCASSRLTGADLGQYFGPGTRLTVT.